This TCR beta chain was obtained from a study of T cells in localized non-small cell lung cancer. Points from the study as a whole: The study found T cell clonality highest in uninvolved adjacent lung, above tumor.

Points on this clone: No antigen is known for it.

CDR1 is MNHGY, CDR2 SAAAGT, per germline. The CDR3 covers 15 residues. V gave up 0 bases and J gave up 7 bases; unmatched junction bases: 6. Using immunoSEQ multiplex PCR, the repertoire was profiled, and TCRdb retains in-frame clones only, with some absent. This sample has about 710 clones; roughly a sixth occur once, and the top ten carry roughly 19%. The receptor's source is a man aged 35-69 years with stage III squamous cell lung carcinoma. Here the sequenced sample was normal lung tissue next to the tumor, taken before any cancer treatment. J is TRBJ2-3 and V is TRBV6-8, with 8 bases aligning to TRBD1. The CDR3 loop reads CASSYSIQGAYTQYF. The CDR3 DNA follows: TGTGCCAGCAGTTACTCGATCCAGGGGGCGTATACGCAGTATTTT.